The 3 T cell receptor beta chains in this list originate from one sample, sequenced in a study of T-cell memory formation after mild COVID-19. MiXCR was run by TCRdb on the 5' RACE reads, yielding one entry per CDR3 protein. The sample consists of some 160,000 distinct CDR3 sequences, 25% to 40% of them appearing once. Material: PBMCs or a T cell subset sorted from them (not recorded which). These receptors all come from an adult woman who had mild COVID-19 (a few samples of this study predate the infection). Cell type and time point are not known.

The chain combines TRBV24-1 with TRBJ2-7, with D possibly matching TRBD2 (5 bases). With 2 bases removed from V and 2 bases from J, the gap between germline ends came to 15 bases. The CDR3 consists of 16 residues. Germline V gives CDR1 KGHDR, CDR2 SFDVKD. The CDR3 here is CATSDWEKGTPYEQYF. In DNA, the CDR3 is TGTGCCACCAGTGATTGGGAGAAAGGCACCCCCTACGAGCAGTACTTC.

This clonotype was seen more than once but under ten times. This sequence joins TRBV10-3 and TRBJ1-5; D not resolved. This CDR3 comprises 15 residues. Germline-derived CDR1 and CDR2 are ENHRY and SYGVKD. V was pared by 3 bases and J by 2 bases, with 11 bases between. CDR3 region: CAISDWDFGNQPQHF. In nucleotides, the CDR3 is TGTGCCATCAGTGATTGGGATTTCGGCAATCAGCCCCAGCATTTT.

The chain recombines TRBV30 with TRBJ2-5; 7 nucleotides match TRBD2. From germline, CDR1 is GTSNPN and CDR2 SVGIG (reference sequence). The V and J ends lost 5 bases and 5 bases, in that order; junction bases with no gene match: 14. The CDR3 length is 15 residues. The CDR3 nucleotides are TGTGCCTGGCATAAGCGGGAACTTAAGGGCGAGACCCAGTACTTC. Translated, it gives CAWHKRELKGETQYF.